The next 5 T cell receptor beta chains were all read from a single sample in a study of T cells in women clearing cervical HPV infection. Clones were sequenced by immunoSEQ multiplex PCR, and TCRdb holds only the in-frame ones, with some missing. This repertoire comprises about 23,000 clones; its ten largest clones make up around 24%. The sample consisted of blood buffy coat. These receptors were obtained from a woman aged 18-69 years with a cervical HPV16 infection that either progressed to CIN3+ or cleared (not recorded which).

As concerns this clone: The CDR3 end lies 3 residues beyond the end of the read and is filled in from the germline J gene. The V gene is TRBV6-4, the J gene TRBJ2-3; D might be TRBD1 (5 bases). Germline CDR1 and CDR2: MRHNA and SNTAGT. The CDR3 runs 17 residues. The CDR3 bases that were read are TGTGCCAGCAGTGACTCTGACAGCTCTTTCCAGATACGGACG. Translated, it gives CASSDSDSSFQIRT. The full CDR3 is CASSDSDSSFQIRTQYF.

Notes on this clone: Read sequence stops 3 residues before the CDR3 end, and the germline J gene provides the missing end. The V call is TRBV7-2, the J call TRBJ1-2, with D possibly matching TRBD1 (6 bases). This CDR3 has 15 residues. Trimming removed 0 bases at V and 3 bases at J, with 11 bases between. The germline gives CDR1 SGHTA, CDR2 FQGNSA. The sequenced part of the CDR3 DNA is TGTGCCAGCAGCTTAGCGCAACAGGGTGACTATGGC. Translation: CASSLAQQGDYG. In full, the CDR3 reads CASSLAQQGDYGYTF.

In regard to this clone: The missing CDR3 end, 3 residues past where the read stops, is filled in from the germline J gene. The V call is TRBV28, the J call TRBJ2-7; D is unresolved. Per germline, CDR1 MDHEN and CDR2 SYDVKM. The V end lost 8 bases, the J end lost 0 bases, and 2 bases lay between the germline ends. This CDR3 spans 10 amino acids. The DNA read from the CDR3 is TGTGCCAGCCGCTCCTACGAG. Its translation is CASRSYE. The full-length CDR3 reads as CASRSYEQYF.

Note on this clone: Read sequence stops 3 residues before the CDR3 end, and the germline J gene provides the missing end. The chain joins TRBV7-9 to TRBJ2-2, with TRBD1 matching 7 bases. The germline gives CDR1 SEHNR, CDR2 FQNEAQ (reference sequence). The CDR3 is 13 residues long. This CDR3 reads CASSLGQGEKLFF. The CDR3 DNA, read in part, is TGTGCCAGCAGCTTAGGACAGGGAGAAAAG.

Concerning this clone: The missing CDR3 end, 3 residues past where the read stops, is filled in from the germline J gene. The chain uses TRBV20-1 and TRBJ2-2, with 7 bases fitting TRBD1. After removal of 5 bases from V and 8 bases from J, the junction contained 11 bases not matched to a gene. CDR3 length: 14 residues. The germline CDR1 and CDR2 sequences are DFQATT and SNEGSKA (reference sequence). The sequenced part of the CDR3 DNA is TGCAGTGCTTCCCGACAGGGAGACAGGGGGGAG. Translating gives CSASRQGDRGE. The whole CDR3 reads CSASRQGDRGELFF.